What follows describes a single TCR beta chain. CDR1 SGHVS and CDR2 FQNEAQ come from the germline V gene. The V and J ends lost 0 bases and 3 bases respectively, with 11 bases between them. This CDR3 is 15 amino acids long. This sample is drawn from a study of graft-versus-host responses after intestinal transplantation. Across the study: Each transplant was multivisceral, liver-intestinal, or isolated intestinal. Anti-thymocyte globulin induction, then tacrolimus and steroids for about three years, went to all recipients.

The table came from immunoSEQ multiplex PCR; TCRdb's copy has only in-frame clones and leaves some out. The table lists about 39,000 clones, about 90% of them singletons, with 6% to 7.5% in the top ten. Material: PBMCs, obtained less than 280 days after transplant. V is TRBV7-8 and J is TRBJ1-2; D possibly corresponds to TRBD1 (6 bases). This clonotype was sampled from a human patient who received an intestinal transplant, so some T cells may come from the graft donor. CDR3 region: CASSLARGGDYGYTF. CDR3 bases: TGTGCCAGCAGCTTAGCGAGAGGGGGAGACTATGGCTACACCTTC. Complete variable domain (other parts from reference TRBV7-8 and TRBJ1-2): GAGVSQSPRYKVAKRGQDVALRCDPISGHVSLFWYQQALGQGPEFLTYFQNEAQLDKSGLPSDRFFAERPEGSVSTLKIQRTQQEDSAVYLCASSLARGGDYGYTFGSGTRLTVV.